The T cell receptor (beta chain) under discussion was sequenced for a study of blood T cell repertoires in COVID-19. Study overall: T cells, B-cell-depleted T cells, or PBMCs supplied cDNA or gDNA.

V lost 5 bases to trimming and J lost 2 bases; unmatched junction nucleotides: 10. The CDR3 covers 17 residues. The germline CDR1 and CDR2 sequences are LNHNV and YYDKDF (reference sequence). In the original workflow: Reference gene primer amplification gave nucleated cell count estimates. Generated by immunoSEQ multiplex PCR, the TCRdb table keeps only in-frame clones and is missing some. The D gene and trimming were derived from the DNA, and the V and J assignments and clone size from that table. Of 130,000 or so clones listed, about four fifths are singletons. The rearrangement joins TRBV15 to TRBJ1-4; 8 bases are shared with TRBD1. The receptor was isolated from a woman between 55 and 75 years old with acute or convalescent COVID-19. Sequencing was carried out using peripheral blood. Here the CDR3 DNA reads TGTGCCACCAGCCCCGGACAGGGTTTGACGACTAATGAAAAACTGTTTTTT. This gives the protein CATSPGQGLTTNEKLFF.